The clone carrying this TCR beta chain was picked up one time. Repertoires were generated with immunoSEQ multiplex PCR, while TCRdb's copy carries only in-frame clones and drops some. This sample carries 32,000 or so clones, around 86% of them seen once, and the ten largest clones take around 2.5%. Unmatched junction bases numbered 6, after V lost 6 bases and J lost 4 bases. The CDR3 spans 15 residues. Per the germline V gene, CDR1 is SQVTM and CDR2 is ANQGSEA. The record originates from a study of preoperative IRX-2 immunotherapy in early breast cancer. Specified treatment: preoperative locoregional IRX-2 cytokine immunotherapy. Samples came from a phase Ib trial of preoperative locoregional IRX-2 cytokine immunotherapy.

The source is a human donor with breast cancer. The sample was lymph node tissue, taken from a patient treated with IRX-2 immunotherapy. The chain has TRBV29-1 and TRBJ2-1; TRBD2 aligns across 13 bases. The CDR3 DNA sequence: TGCAGCGTCAGACTAGCGGGGGGTAGTTACAATGAGCAGTTCTTC. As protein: CSVRLAGGSYNEQFF.